The next 17 T cell receptor beta chains were all read from a single sample in a study of T cell responses to AZD1222 COVID-19 vaccine. Data came from immunoSEQ multiplex PCR; TCRdb stores just in-frame clones and leaves some out. The sample lists 95,000 to 150,000 clones; 80% to 90% were seen once. Material: peripheral blood, obtained on day 0 of AZD1222 vaccination. The receptors shown here come from an adult in good health.

The chain carries TRBV6-5 and TRBJ1-6; D is unclear. V lost 2 bases to trimming and J lost 7 bases, with 12 bases between them. The CDR3 runs 15 residues. The germline V gene encodes CDR1 MNHEY and CDR2 SVGAGI. DNA for the CDR3: TGTGCCAGCAGTTACGATCGACTCTTAAATTCACCCCTCCACTTT. This gives the protein CASSYDRLLNSPLHF.

The chain links TRBV28 to TRBJ1-1, with D possibly TRBD1 on 6 matching bases. Trimming cost V 6 bases and J 4 bases, with 18 bases left between them. This CDR3 contains 15 residues. Germline loops: CDR1 MDHEN, CDR2 SYDVKM. CDR3 loop: CASSQGGGSGTEAFF. The CDR3 DNA follows: TGTGCCAGCAGCCAAGGGGGGGGCTCGGGCACTGAAGCTTTCTTT.

The chain links TRBV6-5 to TRBJ1-3; D is possibly TRBD1 (5 bases). The germline gives CDR1 MNHEY, CDR2 SVGAGI. The CDR3 has 15 residues. Trimming left V 0 bases short and J 2 bases short, with 8 bases between. This CDR3 is CASSYSGTPGNTIYF. DNA for the CDR3: TGTGCCAGCAGTTACTCAGGGACTCCTGGAAACACCATATATTTT.

This chain connects TRBV5-1 to TRBJ2-1; 10 bases align to TRBD2. Germline CDR1 SGHRS, CDR2 YFSETQ. The CDR3 consists of 15 residues. After removal of 5 bases from V and 4 bases from J, the junction contained 6 bases not matched to a gene. The CDR3, as DNA: TGCGCCAGCAGTATCCTAGCGGGGGAGTACAATGAGCAGTTCTTC. It is translated as CASSILAGEYNEQFF.

The count of this clone is one. J is TRBJ2-7 and V is TRBV5-3; 8 positions match TRBD2. TRBV5-3 is reported as an ORF; its role is uncertain. The CDR3 has 19 residues. V lost 5 bases and J lost 3; bases outside the gene matches: 22. In DNA form, the CDR3 reads TGTGCCAGAAGTCCCGAAGAGGGGGAGCGGGAGAGGGAGGTCTACGAGCAGTACTTC. It yields the protein CARSPEEGEREREVYEQYF.

This clone was detected only once. This rearrangement joins TRBV9 to TRBJ1-3; maybe TRBD1 (6 bases). The CDR3 has 14 amino acids. Germline assignment: CDR1 SGDLS and CDR2 YYNGEE. V dropped 4 bases and J dropped 9 bases, with 17 bases sitting between them. CDR3 sequence reads: CASSPQTGAGTIYF. The CDR3 DNA is TGTGCCAGCAGCCCTCAGACAGGCGCCGGCACCATATATTTT.

V and J are TRBV5-5 and TRBJ1-1; D is undetermined. The CDR3 consists of 11 residues. Deletions cut 1 base from V and 9 bases from J, with 7 bases between. CDR1 and CDR2 from the germline V gene are SGHKS and YYEKEE (reference sequence). CDR3 amino acids: CASSLRVQAFF. The CDR3, as DNA: TGTGCCAGCAGCTTGCGTGTCCAAGCTTTCTTT.

V gene TRBV4-1 combines with J gene TRBJ1-1; D gene uncertain. This CDR3 has 14 amino acids. Germline assignment: CDR1 MGHRA and CDR2 YSYEKL. With 3 bases removed from V and 0 bases from J, the gap between germline ends came to 8 bases. In nucleotides, the CDR3 is TGCGCCAGCAGCCAGGGCCCTATGAACACTGAAGCTTTCTTT. Encoded protein: CASSQGPMNTEAFF.

The chain carries TRBV3-1 (or the pseudogene TRBV3-2) and TRBJ2-2; 11 bases fit TRBD2. The length of the CDR3 is 21 residues. Germline V gene lookup returns CDR1 LGHDT and CDR2 YNNKEL (reference sequence). V lost 4 bases, J lost 2 bases, and 18 bases stayed unmatched. CDR3 nucleotide sequence: TGTGCCAGCAGCCCCCGACGAGGGACTAGCGGAATGTTGGGAAACACCGGGGAGCTGTTTTTT. Translation gives CASSPRRGTSGMLGNTGELFF.

The chain is built from TRBV5-1 and TRBJ1-3, with no clear D. The CDR3 has 15 residues. V dropped 4 bases and J dropped 3 bases, with 14 bases sitting between them. CDR1 SGHRS and CDR2 YFSETQ come from the germline V gene. The chain's CDR3 is CASSPNGPLGNTIYF. The CDR3 DNA follows: TGCGCCAGCAGCCCCAACGGGCCACTTGGAAACACCATATATTTT.

The chain couples TRBV7-2 to TRBJ1-6, with D uncertain. The CDR3 has 17 residues. Per germline, CDR1 SGHTA and CDR2 FQGNSA. Trimming stripped 0 bases from V and 2 bases from J, with 11 bases between. The CDR3 is CASSLAPGLAYNSPLHF. The DNA of the CDR3 is TGTGCCAGCAGCTTAGCGCCAGGACTAGCCTATAATTCACCCCTCCACTTT.

The V call is TRBV19, the J call TRBJ2-7; 7 bases line up with TRBD2. V dropped 3 bases and J dropped 6; count of bases not matched to a gene: 5. Germline CDR1 is LNHDA and CDR2 is SQIVND (reference sequence). This CDR3 region has 13 residues. The CDR3 DNA follows: TGTGCCAGTAGTATGGCGGGAGCCCCCGAGCAGTACTTC. It specifies CASSMAGAPEQYF.

The J gene is TRBJ1-4, the V gene TRBV4-2, with D maybe TRBD1 (5 bases). V was clipped by 4 bases and J by 0 bases, with 18 bases between them. Looked up from germline, CDR1 is LGHNA and CDR2 is YNFKEQ. The CDR3 is 18 residues long. The CDR3 DNA reads as TGTGCCAGCAGCCTAAGAGCAGGACACGACGCAACTAATGAAAAACTGTTTTTT. Amino acids: CASSLRAGHDATNEKLFF.

This chain joins TRBV5-6 and TRBJ2-7; D is unresolved. Trimming took 4 bases from V and 0 from J, leaving 14 bases between them. This CDR3 contains 15 residues. From germline, CDR1 is SGHDT and CDR2 YYEEEE. CDR3: CASSILVRSSYEQYF. The CDR3 DNA reads TGTGCCAGCAGCATCCTGGTCCGGAGCTCCTACGAGCAGTACTTC.

CDR3: CASSLAGEEFEKLFF. The CDR3 coding sequence is TGCGCCAGCAGCTTGGCGGGGGAGGAATTCGAAAAACTGTTTTTT. The chain employs TRBV5-1 and TRBJ1-4; D perhaps matches TRBD1 (5 bases). Per the germline V gene, CDR1 is SGHRS and CDR2 is YFSETQ. The CDR3 loop spans 15 amino acids. Trimming cost V 0 bases and J 8 bases, with 14 bases left between them.

This chain connects TRBV19 to TRBJ1-2, with 7 bases identical to TRBD1. Germline-derived CDR1 and CDR2 are LNHDA and SQIVND (reference sequence). After removal of 3 bases from V and 5 bases from J, the junction contained 6 bases not matched to a gene. There are 14 residues in the CDR3. The CDR3 protein is CASSMGQLGYGYTF. DNA for the CDR3: TGTGCCAGTAGTATGGGACAGCTTGGGTATGGCTACACCTTC.

The chain recombines TRBV5-5 with TRBJ2-7, with D possibly being TRBD1 (5 bases). Trimming stripped 0 bases from V and 10 bases from J, with 14 bases between. CDR3 size: 13 residues. Germline V gene lookup returns CDR1 SGHKS and CDR2 YYEKEE (reference sequence). The CDR3 DNA sequence: TGTGCCAGCAGCTTGGGACAGCTTTTAGAACAGTACTTC. Translation: CASSLGQLLEQYF.